Listed below are T cell receptor beta chains from one sample, sequenced in a study of blood T cells in healthy people across ages. TCRdb called the 5' RACE reads again in MiXCR, with one record for every CDR3 protein. The sample comprises about 800,000 distinct CDR3 sequences, more than 20% of which are singletons, and more than 3% rests with the top ten. This sample also belongs to another study, concerning T cells of mothers and their children.

The material sequenced was blood. Every receptor here comes from a boy younger than 18 in good health. CDR3s include the opening cysteine and the closing phenylalanine or tryptophan. A D gene is named only where the DNA matches it firmly. Clone size is not always given. Where it is, it says once, few, many or a class for expanded clones.

v_gene	d_gene	j_gene	abundance	CDR3aa	CDR3nt
TRBV28	TRBD2	TRBJ2-7	many	CASRLEASGSYEQYF	TGTGCCAGCAGGCTCGAGGCTAGCGGATCCTACGAGCAGTACTTC
TRBV12-3/TRBV12-4	TRBD2	TRBJ2-5	few	CASSFGVSSGRRRSKETQYF	TGTGCCAGCAGTTTCGGTGTATCTAGCGGGAGGCGCAGGTCGAAAGAGACCCAGTACTTC
TRBV10-3	-	TRBJ1-3	many	CAISESIGTSSGNTIYF	TGTGCCATCAGTGAGTCGATAGGGACGAGCTCTGGAAACACCATATATTTT
TRBV6-6	TRBD1	TRBJ2-7	few	CAIRDRGPLSYEQYF	TGTGCCATCCGGGACAGGGGACCCCTCTCCTACGAGCAGTACTTC
TRBV7-2	-	TRBJ2-3	-	CASSLLYTDTQYF	TGTGCCAGCAGCTTACTCTACACAGATACGCAGTATTTT
TRBV20-1	-	TRBJ2-7	-	CSAREPEGRSYEQYF	TGCAGTGCTAGAGAACCGGAGGGCCGGAGTTACGAGCAGTACTTC
TRBV5-1	-	TRBJ2-3	few	CASSLVQGHTDTQYF	TGCGCCAGCAGCTTGGTTCAGGGACACACAGATACGCAGTATTTT
TRBV2	-	TRBJ1-2	-	CASSELLAGIYGYTF	TGTGCCAGCAGTGAACTTCTGGCAGGGATCTATGGCTACACCTTC
TRBV11-2	TRBD1	TRBJ2-7	-	CASSLTDRAYEQYF	TGTGCCAGCAGCTTAACAGACAGGGCCTACGAGCAGTACTTC
TRBV7-8	-	TRBJ2-5	-	CASSLVGGGIQETQYF	TGTGCCAGCAGCTTAGTTGGAGGGGGTATCCAAGAGACCCAGTACTTC
TRBV7-2	-	TRBJ2-7	-	CASSLGSAGTYEQYF	TGTGCCAGCAGCTTAGGATCGGCAGGGACCTACGAGCAGTACTTC
TRBV29-1	-	TRBJ1-4	-	CSATVVGAGGEKLFF	TGCAGCGCGACCGTCGTAGGGGCCGGGGGGGAGAAACTGTTTTTT
TRBV7-2	TRBD2	TRBJ2-4	-	CASSLGGVTSGRVAKNIQYF	TGTGCCAGCAGCTTAGGGGGAGTGACTAGCGGGAGGGTAGCCAAAAACATTCAGTACTTC
TRBV7-9	TRBD1	TRBJ2-1	-	CASSPPDRDNEQFF	TGTGCCAGCAGCCCGCCCGACAGGGACAATGAGCAGTTCTTC
TRBV28	TRBD1	TRBJ1-4	few	CAIQGASTNEKLFF	TGTGCCATCCAGGGGGCCTCGACTAATGAAAAACTGTTTTTT
TRBV3-1	TRBD1	TRBJ2-2	few	CASSPIPGTANTGELFF	TGTGCCAGCAGCCCGATACCCGGGACAGCGAACACCGGGGAGCTGTTTTTT
TRBV5-1	-	TRBJ2-5	-	CASRYTGETQYF	TGCGCCAGCAGGTATACGGGAGAGACCCAGTACTTC
TRBV29-1	-	TRBJ2-1	-	CSAPDLGLGEQFF	TGCAGCGCCCCGGACCTAGGGTTGGGCGAGCAGTTCTTC
TRBV18	-	TRBJ1-4	-	CASSPGFGGVEKLFF	TGTGCCAGCTCACCCGGCTTTGGAGGGGTGGAAAAACTGTTTTTT
TRBV20-1	TRBD2	TRBJ2-3	-	CTSRGRTSTDTQYF	TGCACAAGTCGCGGGAGGACTAGCACAGATACGCAGTATTTT
TRBV4-2	-	TRBJ2-3	-	CASSPRGEPGGTVSTDTQYF	TGTGCCAGCAGCCCCCGTGGTGAACCCGGCGGGACCGTTAGCACAGATACGCAGTATTTT
TRBV5-4	-	TRBJ2-1	-	CASSSGGGPRNEQFF	TGTGCCAGCAGCTCAGGGGGAGGGCCAAGGAATGAGCAGTTCTTC
TRBV7-8	TRBD2	TRBJ2-5	-	CASSSGDLAGSETQYF	TGTGCCAGCAGCTCCGGGGATCTAGCGGGATCGGAGACCCAGTACTTC
TRBV24-1	TRBD2	TRBJ2-1	-	CATSGGPDSYNEQFF	TGTGCCACTAGCGGGGGGCCGGACTCCTACAATGAGCAGTTCTTC
TRBV28	-	TRBJ2-5	-	CASSLRARGYETQYF	TGTGCCAGCAGTTTAAGGGCCAGGGGATATGAGACCCAGTACTTC
TRBV12-3/TRBV12-4	-	TRBJ1-1	many	CASSFSANTEAFF	TGTGCCAGCAGTTTCTCGGCGAACACTGAAGCTTTCTTT
TRBV28	TRBD2	TRBJ2-7	-	CASSPPGLAGNEQYF	TGTGCCAGCAGTCCCCCGGGACTAGCGGGAAACGAGCAGTACTTC
TRBV10-3	-	TRBJ2-4	few	CAISRRGKDGNIQYF	TGTGCCATCAGTAGGAGGGGGAAAGATGGAAACATTCAGTACTTC
TRBV7-2	-	TRBJ2-1	few	CASSLAGDISYNEQFF	TGTGCCAGCAGCTTAGCAGGCGACATATCCTACAATGAGCAGTTCTTC
TRBV6-5	-	TRBJ2-5	-	CASSAAKETQYF	TGTGCCAGCAGTGCAGCGAAAGAGACCCAGTACTTC
TRBV15	-	TRBJ2-7	-	CATSRADGGQRYEQYF	TGTGCCACCAGCAGAGCCGACGGCGGACAGAGATACGAGCAGTACTTC
TRBV6-5	TRBD1	TRBJ2-5	-	CASRGTGVLQETQYF	TGTGCCAGCAGAGGGACAGGGGTCCTCCAAGAGACCCAGTACTTC
TRBV5-1	-	TRBJ2-2	few	CASRANGELFF	TGCGCCAGCCGTGCAAACGGGGAGCTGTTTTTT
TRBV12-3/TRBV12-4	-	TRBJ2-3	-	CASTGPKDTQYF	TGTGCCAGCACTGGCCCCAAAGATACGCAGTATTTT
TRBV29-1	TRBD1	TRBJ1-2	-	CSVDQAWGTGGGYTF	TGCAGCGTTGATCAGGCCTGGGGGACAGGGGGTGGCTACACCTTC
TRBV6-6	-	TRBJ1-1	-	CASSYSESGTEAFF	TGTGCCAGCAGTTACTCGGAATCGGGCACTGAAGCTTTCTTT
TRBV7-2	-	TRBJ2-7	-	CASSLAGGNSYEQYF	TGTGCCAGCAGCTTAGCGGGGGGAAACTCCTACGAGCAGTACTTC
TRBV4-1	-	TRBJ1-5	-	CASSPQVTQPQHF	TGCGCCAGCAGCCCTCAAGTCACTCAGCCCCAGCATTTT
TRBV7-9	-	TRBJ1-2	-	CASSFVYAGANYGYTF	TGTGCCAGCAGCTTCGTTTACGCAGGGGCTAACTATGGCTACACCTTC
TRBV20-1	-	TRBJ2-3	-	CSARNFGGPITDTQYF	TGCAGTGCTAGAAATTTTGGCGGGCCGATCACAGATACGCAGTATTTT
TRBV5-1	TRBD2	TRBJ2-1	-	CASSLAEGGRRNEQFF	TGCGCCAGCAGCTTGGCCGAGGGCGGGAGAAGAAATGAGCAGTTCTTC
TRBV6-5	TRBD2	TRBJ2-5	few	CASSFGLAGALVQETQYF	TGTGCCAGCAGTTTCGGACTAGCGGGGGCGTTAGTGCAAGAGACCCAGTACTTC
TRBV10-3	TRBD1	TRBJ1-5	few	CASRDRGGQPQHF	TGTGCCAGCCGGGACAGGGGAGGGCAGCCCCAGCATTTT
TRBV2	-	TRBJ1-1	few	CASTLGQSNTEAFF	TGTGCCAGCACCCTAGGACAGTCGAACACTGAAGCTTTCTTT
TRBV30	-	TRBJ2-6	few	CAWSEAVRSGANVLTF	TGTGCCTGGAGTGAGGCCGTACGCTCTGGGGCCAACGTCCTGACTTTC
TRBV7-9	TRBD1	TRBJ2-1	few	CASSGRGQGFREQFF	TGTGCCAGCAGCGGCCGCGGACAGGGGTTTCGTGAGCAGTTCTTC
TRBV7-9	-	TRBJ2-3	-	CASSFLPRVGTDTQYF	TGTGCCAGCAGCTTTTTGCCCAGGGTTGGCACAGATACGCAGTATTTT
TRBV6-6	-	TRBJ2-5	many	CASSSGGETQYF	TGTGCCAGCAGCTCCGGCGGGGAGACCCAGTACTTC
TRBV7-8	-	TRBJ2-2	once	CASSLGLTTGELFF	TGTGCCAGCAGCTTAGGACTGACTACCGGGGAGCTGTTTTTT
TRBV6-5	-	TRBJ2-7	-	CASSYSAGGGDYEQYF	TGTGCCAGCAGTTACTCCGCCGGCGGGGGCGACTACGAGCAGTACTTC
TRBV7-2	-	TRBJ2-5	many	CASSLGQAQETQYF	TGTGCCAGCAGCTTAGGACAGGCTCAAGAGACCCAGTACTTC
TRBV28	TRBD1	TRBJ2-7	many	CASSTLGQGSYEQYF	TGTGCCAGCAGTACTCTCGGACAGGGGTCGTACGAGCAGTACTTC
TRBV12-3/TRBV12-4	-	TRBJ1-2	few	CASSPDFVTNYGYTF	TGTGCCAGCAGTCCCGACTTCGTGACTAACTATGGCTACACCTTC
TRBV28	TRBD1	TRBJ2-7	few	CASSQGQGVTYEQYF	TGTGCCAGCAGTCAGGGACAGGGGGTAACCTACGAGCAGTACTTC
TRBV28	TRBD1	TRBJ2-6	-	CASSPRTGTGSSGANVLTF	TGTGCCAGCAGTCCAAGGACCGGGACAGGGAGCTCTGGGGCCAACGTCCTGACTTTC
TRBV7-9	-	TRBJ2-5	-	CASSPSLVGETQYF	TGTGCCAGCAGCCCATCACTAGTGGGAGAGACCCAGTACTTC
TRBV2	TRBD2	TRBJ2-3	-	CASGTSGDTQYF	TGTGCCAGCGGGACTAGCGGGGATACGCAGTATTTT
TRBV4-1	-	TRBJ1-1	-	CASSQAMGAGVNTEAFF	TGCGCCAGCAGCCAAGCAATGGGGGCAGGTGTGAACACTGAAGCTTTCTTT
TRBV15	TRBD1	TRBJ2-5	-	CATSGLGTGALPQETQYF	TGTGCCACCAGCGGGCTCGGGACAGGGGCCCTGCCCCAAGAGACCCAGTACTTC
TRBV5-1	TRBD1	TRBJ2-3	-	CASRGTGTGGAEGTQYF	TGCGCCAGCAGAGGGACCGGGACAGGGGGCGCAGAAGGGACGCAGTATTTT